A selection of T cell receptor beta chains follows, all from one sample in a study of lymphopenia after photon versus proton radiotherapy. Produced via immunoSEQ multiplex PCR; TCRdb's table is partial and in-frame only. The table lists some 25,000 clones, roughly 86% of them singletons. The source material was peripheral blood, sampled from a patient treated with photon-based radiotherapy. These TCRs come from a man aged 45-60 years with gastric cancer. Each CDR3 is given without its conserved first and last residue. Size values are once, few and many counts, or a class for expanded clones, and some rows have none.

clone_size,v_call,cdr3_aa
.,TRBV4-1,ASSQPDSDTQY
once,TRBV6-6,ASSTGQGAVEQY
.,TRBV6-4,ASSELRGGSHEQF
.,TRBV4-3,ASSQGLDSRLYEQY
.,TRBV5-1,ASSHVGSPLH
few,TRBV4-3,ASSQERNNGEQF
.,TRBV10-2,ASSRTGPLYEQY
.,TRBV30,AWSGGRSYT
few,TRBV5-1,ASSWDGSEGNTIY
.,TRBV5-6,ASSRRQAGEETQY
.,TRBV5-2,ASSRSGTSNTGELF